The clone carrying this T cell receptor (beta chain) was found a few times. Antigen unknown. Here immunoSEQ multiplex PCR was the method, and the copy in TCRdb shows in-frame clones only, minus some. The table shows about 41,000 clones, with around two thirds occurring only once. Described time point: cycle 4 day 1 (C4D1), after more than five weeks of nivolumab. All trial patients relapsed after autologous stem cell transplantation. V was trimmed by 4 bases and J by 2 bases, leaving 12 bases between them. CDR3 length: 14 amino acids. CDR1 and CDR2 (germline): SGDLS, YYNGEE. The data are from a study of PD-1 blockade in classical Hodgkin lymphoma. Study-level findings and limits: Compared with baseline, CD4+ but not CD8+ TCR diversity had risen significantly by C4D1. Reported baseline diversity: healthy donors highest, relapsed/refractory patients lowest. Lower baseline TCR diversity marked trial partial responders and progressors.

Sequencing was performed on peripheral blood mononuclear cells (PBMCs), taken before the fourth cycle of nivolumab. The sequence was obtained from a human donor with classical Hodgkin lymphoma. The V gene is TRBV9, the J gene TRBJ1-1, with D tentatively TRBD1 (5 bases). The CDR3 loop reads CASSMDTVNTEAFF. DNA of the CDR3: TGTGCCAGCAGCATGGACACAGTTAACACTGAAGCTTTCTTT.